These 21 T cell receptor beta chains share one sample of origin, sequenced in a study of blood T cells in healthy people across ages (dated by TCRdb to between 2014 and 2017). Library method: 5' RACE. The instrument given in TCRdb is Illumina HiSeq 2500. A second PCR of roughly 6 to 11 cycles was run with a J-beta primer mix and a sample-barcoded 5' primer. The public reads were quality trimmed at Q25 with fastp and then assembled into clones with MiXCR by TCRdb, keeping productive beta chains. Merged by CDR3 protein, the rows form single entries marked with the most common genes and DNA. The sample includes around 1.7 million distinct CDR3 sequences, with 28% observed a single time. The ten biggest clones cover about 7.7% of the sample. The sequencing sample was made of blood. The receptors derive from a woman in her twenties or thirties in good health.

This clonotype was observed a few times. This chain uses TRBV20-1 with TRBJ2-5, with D unclear. Germline V gene sequence: CDR1 DFQATT, CDR2 SNEGSKA (reference sequence). V was trimmed by 5 bases and J by 2 bases, leaving 15 bases between them. The CDR3 contains 14 residues. The CDR3 coding sequence is TGCAGTGCTGCACAGTTCCTGGTTCAAGAGACCCAGTACTTC. It codes for CSAAQFLVQETQYF.

This clonotype was recorded at least ten times. The V and J genes are TRBV18 and TRBJ2-3; D perhaps matches TRBD2 (5 bases). Trimming pared 2 bases from V and 7 bases from J, leaving 16 bases between. This CDR3 comprises 15 residues. The germline CDR1 and CDR2 sequences are KGHSH and LQKENI. The CDR3 is CASSPRGTSLNTQYF. The CDR3 DNA reads as TGTGCCAGCTCACCAAGAGGAACTAGTTTGAATACGCAGTATTTT. Full variable domain (rest looked up from reference TRBV18 and TRBJ2-3): NAGVMQNPRHLVRRRGQEARLRCSPMKGHSHVYWYRQLPEEGLKFMVYLQKENIIDESGMPKERFSAEFPKEGPSILRIQQVVRGDSAAYFCASSPRGTSLNTQYFGPGTRLTVL.

The V and J genes are TRBV5-1 and TRBJ2-1; 9 bases map to TRBD1. After removal of 5 bases from V and 10 bases from J, the junction contained 7 bases not matched to a gene. The V gene's germline CDR1 is SGHRS and CDR2 YFSETQ. The CDR3 consists of 13 residues. DNA of the CDR3: TGCGCCAGCAGGGGACAGGGACTGGAAGAGCAGTTCTTC. This gives the protein CASRGQGLEEQFF.

This clonotype was counted a few times. The chain couples TRBV18 to TRBJ2-5; possibly TRBD2 for D (6 bases). The CDR3 contains 14 residues. V lost 0 bases and J lost 5, with 10 bases in between. Germline lookup yields CDR1 KGHSH and CDR2 LQKENI. The CDR3 sequence: CASSPPTTSETQYF. CDR3 nucleotide sequence: TGTGCCAGCTCACCACCGACGACTAGTGAGACCCAGTACTTC.

This clonotype was detected ten times or more. A much bigger clone sits one base away, suggesting this may be a read error. This chain links TRBV5-1 with TRBJ2-6, with D perhaps matching TRBD1 (5 bases). The CDR3 extends over 15 amino acids. The germline gives CDR1 SGHRS, CDR2 YFSETQ. CDR3 DNA sequence: TGCGCCAGCAGCCTCAGAGTCTCTGGGGCCAACGTCCGGACTTTC. It yields the protein CASSLRVSGANVRTF.

This clonotype was recorded many times. The genes are TRBV13 and TRBJ2-1; the D is unclear. CDR1 is PRHDT, CDR2 FYEKMQ, per germline (reference sequence). V was cut by 4 bases and J by 3 bases, with 10 bases left in between. The length of the CDR3 is 14 residues. The CDR3 nucleotides are TGTGCCAGCAGCTCACGGGCCCTCTACAATGAGCAGTTCTTC. Residues: CASSSRALYNEQFF.

Many counts were recorded for this clonotype. The gene calls are TRBV4-1 and TRBJ2-7; D not certain. CDR3 length equals 14 residues. Looked up from germline, CDR1 is MGHRA and CDR2 is YSYEKL. V was pared by 0 bases and J by 0 bases, with 6 bases between. CDR3 sequence: CASSQESSSYEQYF. Here the CDR3 DNA reads TGCGCCAGCAGCCAAGAGTCCAGCTCCTACGAGCAGTACTTC.

About this clonotype itself: The junction shows a germline mismatch at one end, possibly a read error. V usage is TRBV20-1 and J usage is TRBJ2-1, with D unclear. The CDR3 is 14 amino acids. Germline loops: CDR1 DFQATT, CDR2 SNEGSKA (reference sequence). The chain's CDR3 is CSARIGSSCNEQFF. CDR3 DNA: TGCAGTGCTAGAATAGGAAGCTCCTGCAATGAGCAGTTCTTC.

The chain recombines TRBV4-1 with TRBJ2-4, with a possible D match to TRBD1 (7 bases). The assigned J gene may be wrong: the sequence end matches TRBJ2-7 better. There are 14 residues in the CDR3. Per germline, CDR1 MGHRA and CDR2 YSYEKL. CDR3 nucleotides: TGCGCCAGCAGCCGGGGGGCAGGGGGATCCGAGCAGTACTTC. Translated, it gives CASSRGAGGSEQYF.

This chain connects TRBV2 to TRBJ2-3; D gene uncertain. The CDR3 consists of 15 residues. Germline CDR1 and CDR2: SNHLY and FYNNEI. V dropped 6 bases and J dropped 0 bases, with 13 bases sitting between them. Here the CDR3 DNA reads TGTGCCAGCAGCCCCCTGAGTTCTAGCACAGATACGCAGTATTTT. Its protein is CASSPLSSSTDTQYF.

The rearrangement uses TRBV5-1 and TRBJ1-1; D not certain. The CDR3 length is 13 residues. The V end was cut by 4 bases, the J end by 1 base, with 8 bases between. Germline V gene lookup returns CDR1 SGHRS and CDR2 YFSETQ. In DNA form, the CDR3 reads TGCGCCAGCAGCACCCCAGAGAACACTGAAGCTTTCTTT. Its translation: CASSTPENTEAFF.

This clonotype was counted a few times. V usage is TRBV4-1 and J usage is TRBJ2-2; 7 nucleotides match TRBD2. V dropped 3 bases and J dropped 4; count of bases not matched to a gene: 11. CDR1 is MGHRA, CDR2 YSYEKL, per germline. The CDR3 is made up of 17 amino acids. CDR3 sequence (DNA): TGCGCCAGCAGCCAGGAGGGTACGGGGGGAAGCACCGGGGAGCTGTTTTTT. This gives the protein CASSQEGTGGSTGELFF.

The table lists this clonotype with a few counts. This rearrangement joins TRBV7-3 to TRBJ2-3; D may match TRBD1 or TRBD2 (5 bases each). Per germline, CDR1 SGHTA and CDR2 FQGTGA. The CDR3 length is 16 residues. The V end was cut by 7 bases, the J end by 2 bases, with 19 bases between. Here the CDR3 DNA reads TGTGCCAGCACAAATCAACCGGGGCTCTCCACAGATACGCAGTATTTT. Its protein product is CASTNQPGLSTDTQYF.

The chain uses TRBV20-1 and TRBJ1-1; unclear D gene. Per the germline V gene, CDR1 is DFQATT and CDR2 is SNEGSKA (reference sequence). This CDR3 has 17 amino acids. V lost 3 bases to trimming and J lost 0 bases, with 20 bases between them. The CDR3 is CSASKRALFGVNTEAFF. CDR3 nucleotide sequence: TGCAGTGCTAGTAAACGGGCCTTATTTGGGGTGAACACTGAAGCTTTCTTT.

This clonotype was detected only once. This chain joins TRBV5-1 and TRBJ2-1; 10 nucleotides match TRBD1. The germline CDR1 and CDR2 sequences are SGHRS and YFSETQ. The trim removed 7 bases at V and 6 bases at J, leaving 10 bases unmatched. The CDR3 loop spans 15 amino acids. CDR3 protein: CASGPQDRGSNEQFF. The CDR3 DNA sequence: TGCGCCAGCGGACCCCAGGACAGGGGGTCCAATGAGCAGTTCTTC.

The V call is TRBV12-3 or TRBV12-4, the J call TRBJ1-5; unclear D gene. The CDR3 has 16 amino acids. V dropped 5 bases and J dropped 0 bases, with 14 bases sitting between them. DNA of the CDR3: TGTGCCAGCAGTCTGGACGGTCGATATAGCAATCAGCCCCAGCATTTT. It specifies CASSLDGRYSNQPQHF.

This chain joins TRBV12-3 or TRBV12-4 and TRBJ2-1, with 10 nucleotides matching TRBD2. V shed 6 bases and J 10 bases; nucleotides not matched to a gene: 6. CDR3 length equals 13 residues. CDR3 residues: CASRESGGAEQFF. DNA for the CDR3: TGTGCCAGCAGAGAAAGCGGGGGGGCCGAGCAGTTCTTC.

This clonotype was seen a few times. The chain links TRBV30 to TRBJ1-2; D gene uncertain. Germline V gene sequence: CDR1 GTSNPN, CDR2 SVGIG (reference sequence). The CDR3 runs 15 residues. Trimming pared 4 bases from V and 8 bases from J, leaving 23 bases between. In DNA, the CDR3 is TGTGCCTGGACCCAAGTGGGGTCTCCGAGGAAGGGCTACACCTTC. Protein: CAWTQVGSPRKGYTF.

The chain combines TRBV10-3 with TRBJ1-1; 7 bases are shared with TRBD1. J was trimmed by 4 bases and V by 2 bases; bases with no gene match: 1. Germline CDR1 reads ENHRY; CDR2 reads SYGVKD. The CDR3 has 13 amino acids. CDR3 region: CAISEPGGTEAFF. The CDR3, as DNA: TGTGCCATCAGTGAGCCAGGGGGCACTGAAGCTTTCTTT.

This clonotype was detected only a few times. The chain employs TRBV5-1 and TRBJ1-1, with 8 bases lining up with TRBD1. The ends lost 4 bases at V and 3 bases at J; junction bases unmatched: 8. This CDR3 has 15 residues. CDR1 and CDR2 (germline): SGHRS, YFSETQ. The CDR3 region has the DNA TGCGCCAGCAGCCTAATGGACAGGGTCGACACTGAAGCTTTCTTT. This translates into CASSLMDRVDTEAFF.

The CDR3 DNA is TGTGCCAGCAGCTCCGGGACTAGGGGCACAGATACGCAGTATTTT. Its protein is CASSSGTRGTDTQYF. The chain uses TRBV5-6 and TRBJ2-3; TRBD2 matches at 8 bases. CDR3 length: 15 residues. Germline CDR1 reads SGHDT; CDR2 reads YYEEEE. The trim removed 3 bases at V and 1 base at J, leaving 4 bases unmatched.